Listed here is a single T cell receptor (beta chain). The data are from a study of T cell changes during pregnancy in multiple sclerosis. The protocol was immunoSEQ multiplex PCR, while the TCRdb copy is restricted to in-frame clones and leaves out a portion. Found here are 30,000 to 45,000 clones, approximately 90% of them singletons; the top ten hold roughly 29%. Germline loops: CDR1 SGHAT, CDR2 FQNNGV. This CDR3 region has 16 residues. Trimming left V 3 bases short and J 7 bases short, with 22 bases between. The clonotype was recovered from a female donor with multiple sclerosis, enrolled in a pregnancy study. The specimen was CD8+ T cells from peripheral blood mononuclear cells, collected before pregnancy. The V and J genes are TRBV11-2 and TRBJ2-7, with D possibly TRBD1 on 6 matching bases. CDR3 amino acids: CASSFTPGDRGSEQYF. In DNA form, the CDR3 reads TGTGCCAGCAGCTTCACCCCAGGGGATAGGGGGAGTGAGCAGTACTTC.